This T cell receptor (beta chain) emerged from a study of regulatory T cells in long-lasting Graves disease. Study results and caveats: Accuracy was perhaps lowered by the small sample size. Persistent patients had more shared public clonotypes (fewer than 3,000) than new patients (about 920). The study found TRBV28, TRBJ1-2 and TRBJ2-5 favored in persistent disease.

Building the TCR beta libraries relied on iRepertoire HTBI primers, and CDR3 regions underwent Arm-PCR. TCRdb re-derived calls from the multiplex PCR reads in MiXCR, one entry per CDR3 protein. The sample contains about 370,000 distinct CDR3 sequences, 15% to 18% of which appear only once. This clonotype was observed a handful of times. Its matching antigen is unknown. The CDR3 is 15 amino acids. Germline V gene data show CDR1 as SGHAT and CDR2 as FQNNGV. The V gene lost 1 base and the J gene lost 4 bases, with 11 bases spanning the gap. Specified time point: newly diagnosed GD, antithyroid drugs for less than 3 months. The TCR library was made from RNA that had been extracted from PBMCs in TRIzol. The authors drew approximately 8.1 milliliters of peripheral blood into EDTA tubes.

Here the sequenced sample was peripheral blood mononuclear cells (PBMCs), taken at new diagnosis, from a patient treated with antithyroid drugs. The chain couples TRBV11-2 to TRBJ1-3; tentatively, D is TRBD1 (5 bases). The receptor was isolated from a female donor with Graves disease. In DNA, the CDR3 is TGTGCCAGCAGCTTAGTTTTGGGGGTCGGAAACACCATATATTTT. Residues: CASSLVLGVGNTIYF.